The T cell receptor beta chain under discussion was sequenced for a study of cytomegalovirus exposure and HLA in healthy donors. Study results and caveats: An observed cluster of highly shared sequence variants was recorded as a likely sequencing artifact.

As concerns this clone: The antigen is not known.

It was with 60 Vbeta and 13 Jbeta primers that the PCR ran. Original handling: Roughly 11 million of the about 80 million unique TCR beta chains counted in a later analysis were shared. Clones were read by immunoSEQ multiplex PCR, and TCRdb kept only the in-frame ones, dropping some. The V and J calls and the clone size are those of that table, but D and trimming were determined from the DNA. Its listing shows 38,000 or so clones. This sequence was found in a man under 40 in good health and CMV-seronegative. Sample: PBMCs.

The CDR3 spells CASSSAGTMNTGELFF. For the CDR3, the DNA is TGTGCCAGCAGCTCCGCCGGGACTATGAACACCGGGGAGCTGTTTTTT. This chain connects TRBV7-9 to TRBJ2-2; 7 nucleotides align to TRBD2. Trimming cost V 4 bases and J 1 base; bases outside gene matches: 6. The germline gives CDR1 SEHNR, CDR2 FQNEAQ (reference sequence). The CDR3 extends over 16 amino acids.